Listed here is a single T cell receptor beta chain. This clone came up once. Its antigen remains undetermined. Base qualities are not at hand, and no much larger clone is one base apart. Library preparation used the immunoSEQ multiplex PCR assay. This immuneACCESS table, as held by TCRdb, lists in-frame sequences with V and J called but not all clones. Of the missing ones, under half trace to an unresolved V gene in checked studies; the others have no known cause. The sample table records hundreds of thousands of clones; 87% of these occur just once. The top ten constitute 0.0094% of the sample. These data belong to a study of shared T cell receptors in the human thymus (dated by TCRdb to the early 2020s). Regarding the study in general: The study examined how self-reactive, shared T-cell receptor alpha chains are generated in the human thymus.

This sample was shared with a second study, whose subject was human thymus T cells. Taken from the second paper: In Finland, the donors were immunologically healthy infants who were having open corrective cardiac surgery for congenital heart defects. Thymus tissue was collected as surgical resects that were removed during corrective cardiac surgery. V and J gene segment usage appeared biased in both thymic and peripheral blood repertoires. Highly overlapping thymic TCR repertoires among unrelated individuals were reported in the related research. The study characterized TCR alpha and beta repertoires from about 8 infant thymus samples and a few related peripheral blood samples. The infant donors were roughly 7 to 244 days old, and the cohort included more than five males and a couple of females. Thymocytes were released mechanically from tissue and stored at -70 °C as pellets of about 8.5-31 million cells. Genomic DNA was extracted from frozen cell pellets with a QIAsymphony instrument. TCRB and TCRAD loci were amplified from a standardized quantity of quality-controlled genomic DNA using the immunoSEQ multiplex PCR assay. The amplicons spanned the V(D)J region and were long enough to cover the CDR3 and allow V and J genes to be identified. The commercial immunoSEQ service was used to sequence amplicons on an Illumina platform. Primer bias and sequencing errors were corrected as previously described, and TCRAD and TCRB were defined on the basis of the IMGT database. immunoSEQ Analyzer 3.0 and VDJTools were used for repertoire analysis, which covered basic statistics, V/J segment usage, diversity estimates, rarefaction and pairwise overlap. Chao1, ChaoE, Efron-Thisted, Shannon and inverse Simpson indices were used to estimate diversity, which was also estimated on datasets down-sampled to the smallest sample. Repertoire overlap was determined by strict matching of CDR3 nucleotide sequence, V gene and J gene, and Jaccard-based multidimensional scaling clustering was applied. On average, thymus samples yielded roughly 800,000 unique TCRB clonotypes, whereas blood samples yielded about 84,000.

The source of this sequence is a boy younger than two with a congenital heart defect. Donor details come from another sample of the same person, matched by shared clones. Sequenced input: thymocytes.

The DNA is as follows: TGCGCCAGCAGCCAAGAGGCAGGACAGGGGGACGGTGAGCAGTTCTTC. Translation gives CASSQEAGQGDGEQFF. This receptor chain uses TRBV4-1 and TRBJ2-1, and TRBD1 aligns with 10 junction nucleotides. There are 16 amino acids in the CDR3, from cysteine to phenylalanine inclusive. Only the CDR3 DNA is retained, 48 bases long and in frame from the first base. CDR1 and CDR2 are drawn from the germline V gene: MGHRA, YSYEKL. Trimming takes 0 bases off V and 9 bases off J; junction bases not matched to a gene: 8.